This T cell receptor (beta chain) is drawn from a study of metastatic and nonmetastatic thyroid tumors. The wider study: Repertoires of blood and of tissue (tumor or nodule) from malignant and benign thyroid patients were compared.

TCRdb used MiXCR to call clones anew from the PCR reads. The table has around 35,000 clones, about a sixth seen once. This clone came up many times. A much larger clone sits a single nucleotide away, making a read error possible. Patients underwent thyroid surgery, and none had received any treatment before it. The CDR3 length is 15 residues. V shed 4 bases, J shed 5 bases, and the junction held 5 bases outside the gene matches. CDR1 and CDR2 (germline): MRHNA, SNTAGT. The TCR comes from a female donor with papillary thyroid cancer or a benign thyroid nodule (not recorded which). Some clones in this sample may be carry-over from other donors' samples. The sequencing sample was made of blood. This chain joins TRBV6-4 and TRBJ2-2, with 9 bases fitting TRBD2. CDR3 bases: TGTGCCAGCAGTGCAGGGCTAGCGGGGACCGGGGAGCTGTTTTTT. Translating gives CASSAGLAGTGELFF.